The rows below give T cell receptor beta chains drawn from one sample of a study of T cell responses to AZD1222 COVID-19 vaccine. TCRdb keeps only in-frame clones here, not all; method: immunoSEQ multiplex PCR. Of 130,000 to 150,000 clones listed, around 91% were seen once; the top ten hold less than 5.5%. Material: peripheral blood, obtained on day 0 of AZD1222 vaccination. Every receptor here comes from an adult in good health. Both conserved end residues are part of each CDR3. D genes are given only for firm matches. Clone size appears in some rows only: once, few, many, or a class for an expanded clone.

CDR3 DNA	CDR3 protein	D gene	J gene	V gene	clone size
TGTGCCAGCAGCCCTACCGGGACTTATGGCTACACCTTC	CASSPTGTYGYTF	.	TRBJ1-2	TRBV12-3/TRBV12-4	.
TGTGCCAGCAGTGAACCCGGCGGGGGAGGAGGACAGCCCCAGCATTTT	CASSEPGGGGGQPQHF	.	TRBJ1-5	TRBV6-1	once
TGTGCCAGCAGTTCCCGCGTCGTCAGGAGCTCCTATAATTCACCCCTCCACTTT	CASSSRVVRSSYNSPLHF	.	TRBJ1-6	TRBV27	.
TGTGCCAGCAGTTTTGGGACAGGGGTCGAGCAGTACTTC	CASSFGTGVEQYF	TRBD1	TRBJ2-7	TRBV27	few
TGCGCCAGCAGCATCGACAGGGGGCCTGATGAAAAACTGTTTTTT	CASSIDRGPDEKLFF	TRBD1	TRBJ1-4	TRBV5-1	once
TGTGCCACCAGTGATTCTCCACAGGGAGCTGATTCACCCCTCCACTTT	CATSDSPQGADSPLHF	.	TRBJ1-6	TRBV24-1	.
TGTGCCAGCAGCTTGCCGATGACAGGGGGTGGCGGGGAGCTGTTTTTT	CASSLPMTGGGGELFF	TRBD1	TRBJ2-2	TRBV7-9	.
TGTGCCAGCAGTTCTATCTCATTCGTCACCGCTACAGTGGGGGATCAGCCCCAGCATTTT	CASSSISFVTATVGDQPQHF	.	TRBJ1-5	TRBV6-2/TRBV6-3	.
TGTGCCAGCCGGGCCGTGGGGGAGACCCAGTACTTC	CASRAVGETQYF	.	TRBJ2-5	TRBV6-5	.
TGTGCCAGCAGCTTCACGGACTCCTACGAGCAGTACTTC	CASSFTDSYEQYF	.	TRBJ2-7	TRBV11-2	once
TGTGCCAGTAGTATAGATCCGACGACAGGAAGCATCGAGCCCCAGCATTTT	CASSIDPTTGSIEPQHF	.	TRBJ1-5	TRBV19	.
TGTGCCAGCAGTCCTAGCGGGAGATCACCCTACGAGCAGTACTTC	CASSPSGRSPYEQYF	TRBD2	TRBJ2-7	TRBV6-5	.
TGCGCCAGCCGGGACAGCGACAATGAGCAGTTCTTC	CASRDSDNEQFF	TRBD1	TRBJ2-1	TRBV10-2	once
TGTGCCAGCAAATCGGGGGCTGGGGCCAACGTCCTGACTTTC	CASKSGAGANVLTF	.	TRBJ2-6	TRBV9	.
TGCGCCAGCAGCCAAGATATTAGGGACTACGAGCAGTACTTC	CASSQDIRDYEQYF	.	TRBJ2-7	TRBV4-3	.
TGTGCCAGCAGTGTTCCAAATTCACCCCTCCACTTT	CASSVPNSPLHF	.	TRBJ1-6	TRBV25-1	.
TGTGCCAGCAGCCAGGAGGACAGGGCCCTTCACGAGCAGTACTTC	CASSQEDRALHEQYF	TRBD1	TRBJ2-7	TRBV4-2	.
TGTGCCAGCAGTTACTCGAGAGGGGGAGATACGCAGTATTTT	CASSYSRGGDTQYF	.	TRBJ2-3	TRBV6-5	.
TGTGCCAGCAGTTCTCTAGCGGGCGGCACAGATACGCAGTATTTT	CASSSLAGGTDTQYF	TRBD2	TRBJ2-3	TRBV6-5	.
TGTGCTAGTGCCCTGACGGGTTATAATTCACCCCTCCACTTT	CASALTGYNSPLHF	.	TRBJ1-6	TRBV12-5	.
TGCGCCAGCAGCCAAGAAAGAGCGGGGGGGTTCCATGAGCAGTTCTTC	CASSQERAGGFHEQFF	TRBD2	TRBJ2-1	TRBV4-1	.
TGCGCCAGCAGCTTGGGGGCTAGCGGGGCCCTTAGGGGTCACGAGACCCAGTACTTC	CASSLGASGALRGHETQYF	TRBD2	TRBJ2-5	TRBV5-1	.
TGTGCCAGCAGCCCGAGCCCCCCCGGGAGACAGAGTAATTCACCCCTCCACTTT	CASSPSPPGRQSNSPLHF	.	TRBJ1-6	TRBV7-9	.
TGCGCCAGCAGCCAAGTGACAGCGACTAATGAAAAACTGTTTTTT	CASSQVTATNEKLFF	.	TRBJ1-4	TRBV4-1	.
TGTGCCACTGGACGTCCGTTCCAGCATTTT	CATGRPFQHF	.	TRBJ1-5	TRBV6-5	.
TGCGCCAGCAGCCAAGAAGGCCTGCAGGGTTGGCAGGAAAAACTGTTTTTT	CASSQEGLQGWQEKLFF	.	TRBJ1-4	TRBV4-3	.
TGTGCCAGTAGTGGGCCTGGACAGGGGAATTCACCCCTCCACTTT	CASSGPGQGNSPLHF	TRBD1	TRBJ1-6	TRBV19	.
TGTGCCAGCAGCTTAGTAGGTGAAAAACTGTTTTTT	CASSLVGEKLFF	.	TRBJ1-4	TRBV13	.
TGTGCCAGCCGGACAGATCCTGGGGCCAACGTCCTGACTTTC	CASRTDPGANVLTF	.	TRBJ2-6	TRBV6-5	.
TGTGCCAGCAGTCCTCGAGGGGGAGGCGAGACCCAGTACTTC	CASSPRGGGETQYF	.	TRBJ2-5	TRBV6-5	.
TGTGCCAGCAGCTCCCGGACTAGAACAGATACGCAGTATTTT	CASSSRTRTDTQYF	TRBD2	TRBJ2-3	TRBV5-4	.
TGTGCCAGCAGTGATAACAGGATTGGCTACACCTTC	CASSDNRIGYTF	.	TRBJ1-2	TRBV6-1	.
TGCGCCAGCAGCCCGGGACCGACAAGCTCCTACGAGCAGTACTTC	CASSPGPTSSYEQYF	.	TRBJ2-7	TRBV4-1	.
TGTGCCAGCAGTGCGGGACAGTGGTATTCACCCCTCCACTTT	CASSAGQWYSPLHF	TRBD1	TRBJ1-6	TRBV27	.
TGTGCCAGCAGCTCCCGGGACAAAGGGGAGCAGTACTTC	CASSSRDKGEQYF	.	TRBJ2-7	TRBV7-9	few
TGTGCCACCAGCAGCGAGGACAGGACTAATGAGGAACTGTTTTTT	CATSSEDRTNEELFF	TRBD1	TRBJ1-4	TRBV15	.
TGTGCCAGCAGCGTTACTAGCGGGAGTCGAGTTGACGAGCAGTACTTC	CASSVTSGSRVDEQYF	TRBD2	TRBJ2-7	TRBV9	.
TGTGCCAGCAGCTTAACGGGGAACACTGAAGCTTTCTTT	CASSLTGNTEAFF	.	TRBJ1-1	TRBV7-9	.
TGTGCCAGCAGTCGTAGCGGGGGGGCAGGAAATACGCAGTATTTT	CASSRSGGAGNTQYF	TRBD2	TRBJ2-3	TRBV11-3	.
TGTGCCAGCACACGAGGTTTTGCAGATACGCAGTATTTT	CASTRGFADTQYF	.	TRBJ2-3	TRBV9	.
TGTGCCAGCAGCGTAGATCCGCAGGGGAGTTACGAGCAGTACTTC	CASSVDPQGSYEQYF	.	TRBJ2-7	TRBV9	.